This T cell receptor beta chain was documented in a study of control samples from healthy donors and cancer patients. Germline CDR1 is SEHNR and CDR2 is FQNEAQ (reference sequence). CDR3 length: 12 residues. Assay used: immunoSEQ multiplex PCR; TCRdb lists only in-frame clones, some missing. Found here are roughly 40,000 clones, less than 85% of them singletons; the top ten hold around 50%. This clone was found once. The junction differs from germline at one of its ends, possibly a read error. The receptor's source is a man aged 55 to 70 in good health. The chain recombines TRBV7-9 with TRBJ2-7; D is unresolved. The specimen was blood. The CDR3 sequence: CASSLEHTALFF. CDR3 DNA: TGTGCCAGCAGCTTAGAGCACACCGCCCTTTTCTTC. Full variable domain (outside the CDR3, taken from reference TRBV7-9 and TRBJ2-7): DTGVSQNPRHKITKRGQNVTFRCDPISEHNRLYWYRQTLGQGPEFLTYFQNEAQLEKSRLLSDRFSAERPKGSFSTLEIQRTEQGDSAMYLCASSLEHTALFFGPGTRLTVT.